The 23 T cell receptor beta chains presented below share a single source sample, sequenced in a study of T cell responses to AZD1222 COVID-19 vaccine. The data were produced by immunoSEQ multiplex PCR, yet TCRdb's version contains in-frame clones alone and is incomplete. The sample has roughly 200,000 clones; about 93% are singletons. The sequencing here drew on peripheral blood, taken on day 0 of MenACWY control vaccination. All receptors come from an adult in good health.

The chain couples TRBV5-5 to TRBJ2-3, with D possibly TRBD2 on 7 matching bases. V lost 7 bases and J lost 3, with 12 bases in between. Germline V gene lookup returns CDR1 SGHKS and CDR2 YYEKEE (reference sequence). There are 13 residues in the CDR3. The CDR3: CASSKGGTDTQYF. As DNA, the CDR3 is TGTGCCAGCTCCAAGGGGGGGACAGATACGCAGTATTTT.

This sequence joins TRBV9 and TRBJ1-1; TRBD1 aligns across 7 bases. Germline CDR1 SGDLS, CDR2 YYNGEE. The CDR3 covers 18 residues. Trimming at V came to 0 bases and at J to 6 bases, leaving 17 bases not matched to a gene. The CDR3 DNA reads as TGTGCCAGCAGCGTAGGTCCCGAGACAGGGCCTTTAGGAGCTGAAGCTTTCTTT. Protein sequence: CASSVGPETGPLGAEAFF.

This chain links TRBV7-2 with TRBJ2-7; 8 bases are shared with TRBD1. The germline V gene has CDR1 SGHTA and CDR2 FQGNSA. After removal of 5 bases from V and 0 bases from J, the junction contained 3 bases not matched to a gene. The CDR3 is 14 amino acids. The CDR3 sequence is CASSPDRASYEQYF. In DNA form, the CDR3 reads TGTGCCAGCAGCCCGGACAGGGCCTCCTACGAGCAGTACTTC.

This clone was seen just once. This sequence joins TRBV6-4 and TRBJ1-6; 7 bases are a match to TRBD1. The J segment lost 11 bases and the V segment lost 5 bases, leaving 12 bases of the junction unmatched. Per the germline V gene, CDR1 is MRHNA and CDR2 is SNTAGT. The CDR3 has 15 residues. The DNA for the CDR3 is TGTGCCAGCAGTCACGCCAAGAGACAGGGAACACCCCTCCACTTT. Its protein product is CASSHAKRQGTPLHF.

The gene calls are TRBV7-2 and TRBJ1-3, with D possibly being TRBD1 (5 bases). The CDR3 is 17 residues long. V was shortened by 4 bases and J by 0 bases, with 16 bases between the two germline ends. CDR1 and CDR2 (germline): SGHTA, FQGNSA. CDR3 protein: CASSSTRAFTSGNTIYF. Here the CDR3 DNA reads TGTGCCAGCAGCTCAACCAGGGCTTTTACCTCTGGAAACACCATATATTTT.

J is TRBJ2-7 and V is TRBV28; TRBD2 might be the D (5 bases). The V end lost 6 bases, the J end lost 1 base, and 10 bases lay between the germline ends. The CDR3 spans 13 residues. Germline assignment: CDR1 MDHEN and CDR2 SYDVKM. The CDR3 DNA reads as TGTGCCAGCAGCTTCCCGGGGTCCTACGAGCAGTACTTC. This codes for CASSFPGSYEQYF.

V and J are TRBV5-1 and TRBJ1-2, with 11 bases lining up with TRBD1. The CDR3 totals 16 residues. Per germline, CDR1 SGHRS and CDR2 YFSETQ. V dropped 4 bases and J dropped 2; count of bases not matched to a gene: 7. The CDR3 DNA reads as TGCGCCAGCAGCCCCCGGGACAGGGGGGGAAACTATGGCTACACCTTC. Translated, it gives CASSPRDRGGNYGYTF.

The chain is built from TRBV30 and TRBJ1-5; 7 nucleotides match TRBD1. With V trimmed by 3 bases and J by 6 bases, 14 bases remained unmatched. Germline assignment: CDR1 GTSNPN and CDR2 SVGIG (reference sequence). The CDR3 totals 16 residues. Here the CDR3 reads CAWRDPSQGVFQPQHF. The DNA for the CDR3 is TGTGCCTGGAGGGATCCGTCCCAGGGGGTATTTCAGCCCCAGCATTTT.

V usage is TRBV18 and J usage is TRBJ1-1, with D unresolved. Germline V gene data show CDR1 as KGHSH and CDR2 as LQKENI. CDR3 size: 13 residues. V was cut by 5 bases and J by 5 bases, with 12 bases left in between. The CDR3 reads CASSALGGTEAFF. The CDR3 DNA follows: TGTGCCAGCTCAGCCCTGGGTGGGACTGAAGCTTTCTTT.

For this clone: The same CDR3 can be traced to other DNA sequences in this sample. The chain carries TRBV7-2 and TRBJ2-5; D gene uncertain. V dropped 5 bases and J dropped 0 bases, with 7 bases sitting between them. CDR1 is SGHTA, CDR2 FQGNSA, per germline. This CDR3 is built from 13 residues. This CDR3 is CASSRRYQETQYF. CDR3 in DNA: TGTGCCAGCAGCCGTAGGTACCAAGAGACCCAGTACTTC.

The chain carries TRBV28 and TRBJ2-7, with D unresolved. The ends were cut back, 6 bases at V and 1 base at J, with 10 bases in the middle. The CDR3 spans 13 residues. Germline CDR1 reads MDHEN; CDR2 reads SYDVKM. This CDR3 reads CASSRRKSYEQYF. The CDR3 nucleotides read TGTGCCAGCAGCCGGCGGAAGTCCTACGAGCAGTACTTC.

The chain is built from TRBV9 and TRBJ1-2, with a tentative D call TRBD1 (5 bases). Deletions cut 0 bases from V and 4 bases from J, with 13 bases between. The V gene's germline CDR1 is SGDLS and CDR2 YYNGEE. This CDR3 region has 15 residues. The CDR3 protein is CASSVGPERGYGYTF. CDR3 nucleotide sequence: TGTGCCAGCAGCGTAGGGCCGGAGAGGGGCTATGGCTACACCTTC.

The rearrangement uses TRBV7-8 and TRBJ2-5; no clear D gene. Trimming stripped 1 base from V and 4 bases from J, with 10 bases between. This CDR3 comprises 14 residues. Germline V lookup: CDR1 SGHVS, CDR2 FQNEAQ. The CDR3 region has the DNA TGTGCCAGCAGCTTAGTGGTCCTAATAGAGACCCAGTACTTC. Residues: CASSLVVLIETQYF. The variable domain in full, with the rest retrieved from reference TRBV7-8 and TRBJ2-5, is GAGVSQSPRYKVAKRGQDVALRCDPISGHVSLFWYQQALGQGPEFLTYFQNEAQLDKSGLPSDRFFAERPEGSVSTLKIQRTQQEDSAVYLCASSLVVLIETQYFGPGTRLLVL.

This rearrangement joins TRBV18 to TRBJ1-2; a weak D match, TRBD1 (5 bases). V was cut by 2 bases and J by 3 bases, with 7 bases left in between. The V gene's germline CDR1 is KGHSH and CDR2 LQKENI. The CDR3 consists of 13 residues. The CDR3 nucleotides read TGTGCCAGCTCACCAATCAGGGACTATGGCTACACCTTC. Its translation is CASSPIRDYGYTF.

CDR3: CASSFLAGGETQYF. As DNA, the CDR3 is TGCGCCAGCAGCTTCTTAGCGGGAGGAGAGACCCAGTACTTC. The rearrangement joins TRBV5-1 to TRBJ2-5; 10 bases agree with TRBD2. V shed 2 bases and J 4 bases; nucleotides not matched to a gene: 2. The CDR3 is 14 amino acids. Germline-derived CDR1 and CDR2 are SGHRS and YFSETQ.

The V gene is TRBV7-9, the J gene TRBJ1-1; maybe TRBD1 (5 bases). CDR1 and CDR2 from the germline V gene are SEHNR and FQNEAQ (reference sequence). V lost 2 bases and J lost 2, with 12 bases in between. There are 15 residues in the CDR3. The CDR3 protein is CASSLSGQGNTEAFF. The DNA of the CDR3 is TGTGCCAGCAGCTTATCGGGTCAGGGAAACACTGAAGCTTTCTTT.

This sequence joins TRBV5-4 and TRBJ2-7; 10 bases agree with TRBD1. V was pared by 3 bases and J by 1 base, with 4 bases of the junction left unmatched. This CDR3 contains 15 residues. From germline, CDR1 is SGHNT and CDR2 YYREEE (reference sequence). CDR3 residues: CASSWTGGGSYEQYF. CDR3 DNA: TGTGCCAGCAGCTGGACAGGGGGGGGGTCCTACGAGCAGTACTTC.

The chain joins TRBV23-1 to TRBJ1-1; D not certain. TRBV23-1 carries the ORF label, with uncertain function. V lost 0 bases and J lost 1, with 9 bases in between. CDR3 length: 15 residues. This chain's CDR3 is CASSQSRGTNTEAFF. In DNA form, the CDR3 reads TGCGCCAGCAGTCAATCGAGAGGAACGAACACTGAAGCTTTCTTT.

This clone was seen a few times. The CDR3 DNA follows: TGTGCCAGCAGTTTACTTGCAGGAACTAATTCACCCCTCCACTTT. Encoded protein: CASSLLAGTNSPLHF. The chain recombines TRBV27 with TRBJ1-6, with D unclear. V was cut by 2 bases and J by 6 bases, with 11 bases left in between. From germline, CDR1 is MNHEY and CDR2 SMNVEV (reference sequence). CDR3 size: 15 residues.

This clone showed up just once. The chain joins TRBV7-3 to TRBJ2-5; D may be TRBD2 (5 bases). Germline V gene data show CDR1 as SGHTA and CDR2 as FQGTGA. The CDR3 covers 17 residues. V was pared by 5 bases and J by 3 bases, with 22 bases between. For the CDR3, the DNA is TGTGCCAGCAGCAACCCAGCAGAGCCGCACGGGGAAGAGACCCAGTACTTC. It specifies CASSNPAEPHGEETQYF. Full variable domain (rest looked up from reference TRBV7-3 and TRBJ2-5): GAGVSQTPSNKVTEKGKYVELRCDPISGHTALYWYRQSLGQGPEFLIYFQGTGAADDSGLPNDRFFAVRPEGSVSTLKIQRTERGDSAVYLCASSNPAEPHGEETQYFGPGTRLLVL.

The CDR3 here is CATSEGRGLYNEQFF. CDR3 nucleotides: TGTGCCACCAGTGAGGGCAGGGGGCTCTACAATGAGCAGTTCTTC. The V and J genes are TRBV24-1 and TRBJ2-1; 8 bases agree with TRBD1. The CDR3 loop spans 15 amino acids. V shed 4 bases and J 3 bases; nucleotides not matched to a gene: 4. Germline values: CDR1 KGHDR, CDR2 SFDVKD.

The chain recombines TRBV4-1 with TRBJ1-1; D gene unclear. The CDR3 totals 14 residues. CDR1 is MGHRA and CDR2 is YSYEKL in the germline V gene. The germline V and J ends were trimmed by 5 bases and 2 bases, with 12 bases remaining between them. The CDR3 is CASSETLANTEAFF. Written as DNA, the CDR3 is TGCGCCAGCAGCGAGACCTTGGCTAACACTGAAGCTTTCTTT.

The V and J genes are TRBV29-1 and TRBJ2-3; 7 bases map to TRBD2. The germline CDR1 and CDR2 sequences are SQVTM and ANQGSEA. Unmatched junction bases numbered 6, after V lost 7 bases and J lost 8 bases. The CDR3 extends over 11 amino acids. This chain's CDR3 is CSAKLASTQYF. The CDR3 nucleotides are TGCAGCGCAAAACTAGCGTCTACGCAGTATTTT.